Each of the 29 T cell receptor beta chains below was sequenced from the same sample in a study of regulatory T cells in long-lasting Graves disease. Assembly of TCR beta libraries relied on iRepertoire HTBI primers together with Arm-PCR of CDR3 regions. Each CDR3 protein gets one entry after TCRdb re-called the multiplex PCR reads with MiXCR. The sample has approximately 400,000 distinct CDR3 sequences; less than 25% are singletons. Time point denoted: persistent/refractory GD, antithyroid drugs over 5 years with positive TRAb. Following extraction of RNA from PBMCs, that RNA was used to make the TCR library. The source was peripheral blood mononuclear cells (PBMCs), collected when the disease was refractory, from a patient treated with antithyroid drugs. These receptor sequences come from a female donor with Graves disease.

The chain joins TRBV6-2 or TRBV6-3 to TRBJ2-7, with D unclear. The CDR3 length is 16 residues. Trimming shortened V by 0 bases and J by 2 bases, and 14 bases separated the two germline ends. The germline V gene has CDR1 MNHEY and CDR2 SVGEGT. CDR3 in DNA: TGTGCCAGCAGTTACTCGTTGAGGCAAGTACCCTACGAGCAGTACTTC. This sequence encodes CASSYSLRQVPYEQYF.

This clonotype was picked up many times. The rearrangement joins TRBV11-2 to TRBJ2-7, with D uncertain. In germline, CDR1 is SGHAT, CDR2 FQNNGV. V was shortened by 3 bases and J by 0 bases, with 9 bases between the two germline ends. This CDR3 region has 14 residues. This CDR3 reads CASSLTSRSYEQYF. CDR3 coding DNA: TGTGCCAGCAGCTTGACTTCTCGCTCCTACGAGCAGTACTTC.

This clonotype was counted ten times or more. The rearrangement uses TRBV20-1 and TRBJ1-6; 7 nucleotides line up with TRBD1. CDR1 DFQATT and CDR2 SNEGSKA come from the germline V gene (reference sequence). The J segment lost 6 bases and the V segment lost 3 bases, leaving 2 bases of the junction unmatched. The CDR3 is made up of 13 amino acids. The chain's CDR3 is CSASGDSNSPLHF. The DNA of the CDR3 is TGCAGTGCTAGCGGGGACAGTAATTCACCCCTCCACTTT.

This chain links TRBV29-1 with TRBJ2-3; TRBD2 aligns across 7 bases. Germline V gene data show CDR1 as SQVTM and CDR2 as ANQGSEA. J lost 1 base, V lost 8 bases, and 9 bases had no gene match. The CDR3 length is 14 residues. The chain's CDR3 is CSTNRGVGTDTQYF. CDR3 DNA: TGCAGCACTAACCGGGGGGTTGGCACAGATACGCAGTATTTT.

The CDR3 here is CASSLGASFYNEQFF. The DNA of the CDR3 is TGTGCCAGCAGCTTAGGCGCCAGCTTCTACAATGAGCAGTTCTTC. The chain recombines TRBV7-2 with TRBJ2-1; D uncertain. Germline CDR1 and CDR2: SGHTA and FQGNSA. This CDR3 is 15 amino acids long. The V gene lost 1 base and the J gene lost 3 bases, with 10 bases spanning the gap.

Only a few counts were recorded for this clonotype. This chain connects TRBV7-6 to TRBJ1-1; TRBD1 matches 7 bases. V gave up 6 bases and J gave up 8 bases; unmatched junction bases: 3. CDR1 is SGHVS and CDR2 is FNYEAQ in the germline V gene. CDR3 size: 11 residues. The CDR3 protein is CASSQGQEAFF. As DNA, the CDR3 is TGTGCCAGCAGTCAGGGACAGGAAGCTTTCTTT.

The chain employs TRBV10-3 and TRBJ2-5, with D possibly being TRBD2 (6 bases). Trimming shortened V by 7 bases and J by 1 base, and 16 bases separated the two germline ends. The CDR3 covers 15 residues. The V gene's germline CDR1 is ENHRY and CDR2 SYGVKD. The CDR3 sequence is CAIMGGQGRQETQYF. DNA of the CDR3: TGTGCCATCATGGGAGGCCAGGGACGCCAAGAGACCCAGTACTTC.

The chain is built from TRBV12-3 or TRBV12-4 and TRBJ1-6; TRBD1 is a possible D gene (6 bases). The CDR3 is made up of 15 amino acids. V lost 5 bases, J lost 7 bases, and 15 bases lay in between. The CDR3: CASSQDSPLNSPLHF. The CDR3 DNA follows: TGTGCCAGCAGTCAGGACAGCCCGTTAAATTCACCCCTCCACTTT.

This clonotype appeared many times. The chain combines TRBV12-3 or TRBV12-4 with TRBJ2-7; TRBD1 or TRBD2 may be the D gene (5 bases each). The CDR3 length is 12 residues. V lost 5 bases and J lost 3, with 8 bases in between. CDR3 loop: CASSEGNYEQYF. CDR3 nucleotide sequence: TGTGCCAGCAGTGAGGGGAACTACGAGCAGTACTTC.

This clonotype was detected only a few times. The chain couples TRBV13 to TRBJ2-4; TRBD1 aligns across 7 bases. The junction had 7 bases not matched to a gene; V was cut back by 0 bases and J by 8 bases. The length of the CDR3 is 15 residues. Germline CDR1 PRHDT, CDR2 FYEKMQ (reference sequence). Here the CDR3 DNA reads TGTGCCAGCAGCTTAGGAGACAGGGCGGCGGACATTCAGTACTTC. Translating it yields CASSLGDRAADIQYF. The full variable domain, rest sourced from reference TRBV13 and TRBJ2-4, is AAGVIQSPRHLIKEKRETATLKCYPIPRHDTVYWYQQGPGQDPQFLISFYEKMQSDKGSIPDRFSAQQFSDYHSELNMSSLELGDSALYFCASSLGDRAADIQYFGAGTRLSVL.

This clonotype was recorded a few times. The genes are TRBV5-5 and TRBJ1-2, with D unclear. The CDR3 sequence is 14 residues long. Germline values: CDR1 SGHKS, CDR2 YYEKEE (reference sequence). Trimming cost V 8 bases and J 2 bases, with 16 bases left between them. CDR3 sequence: CASSPSSDNYGYTF. The DNA for the CDR3 is TGTGCCAGTTCACCTTCATCAGACAACTATGGCTACACCTTC.

The chain has TRBV15 and TRBJ2-7, with D uncertain. V was cut by 2 bases and J by 1 base, with 9 bases left in between. The CDR3 covers 14 residues. The germline gives CDR1 LNHNV, CDR2 YYDKDF (reference sequence). The CDR3 sequence: CATSRSTNSYEQYF. DNA for the CDR3: TGTGCCACCAGCAGATCCACCAATTCCTACGAGCAGTACTTC.

The chain has TRBV27 and TRBJ1-2, with D unclear. This CDR3 is built from 14 residues. Germline V gene data show CDR1 as MNHEY and CDR2 as SMNVEV (reference sequence). The V and J ends lost 8 bases and 0 bases respectively, with 13 bases between them. CDR3 DNA: TGTGCCAGCGGACTACAGAAAGCTAACTATGGCTACACCTTC. Protein: CASGLQKANYGYTF.

CDR3 loop: CASSQWSLDSLGDSPLHF. DNA for the CDR3: TGCGCCAGCAGCCAATGGTCCTTGGACAGCCTGGGCGATTCACCCCTCCACTTT. The gene calls are TRBV4-1 and TRBJ1-6; a possible D gene is TRBD1 (6 bases). CDR1 and CDR2 (germline): MGHRA, YSYEKL. The CDR3 totals 18 residues. Between the trimmed V and J ends, which lost 2 bases and 8 bases, there was a span of 22 bases.

This clonotype was detected ten times or more. This chain joins TRBV11-2 and TRBJ2-7; 8 bases line up with TRBD1. V was clipped by 3 bases and J by 0 bases; unmatched bases: 4. Per the germline V gene, CDR1 is SGHAT and CDR2 is FQNNGV. The CDR3 contains 15 residues. The CDR3 nucleotides are TGTGCCAGCAGCTTTAGTGGACAGGGCTCCTACGAGCAGTACTTC. This sequence encodes CASSFSGQGSYEQYF.

This clonotype turned up a few times. The chain has TRBV6-2 or TRBV6-3 and TRBJ2-7; no reliable D call. The germline V gene has CDR1 MNHEY and CDR2 SVGEGT. This CDR3 is 15 amino acids long. The V end was cut by 2 bases, the J end by 4 bases, with 15 bases between. The CDR3 reads CASSYIRNGMYEQYF. The DNA of the CDR3 is TGTGCCAGCAGTTACATACGTAATGGAATGTACGAGCAGTACTTC.

There are a few counts of this clonotype. V usage is TRBV20-1 and J usage is TRBJ1-5; 8 positions match TRBD1. Germline V gene sequence: CDR1 DFQATT, CDR2 SNEGSKA (reference sequence). CDR3 size: 16 residues. V lost 2 bases to trimming and J lost 1 base; unmatched junction nucleotides: 7. The CDR3 sequence: CSARPRGRGSNQPQHF. Here the CDR3 DNA reads TGCAGTGCTAGACCCAGGGGGCGGGGAAGCAATCAGCCCCAGCATTTT.

This clonotype was detected ten times or more. A junction end diverges from the germline sequence, so it may reflect a read error. The V and J genes are TRBV6-5 and TRBJ2-7; tentatively, D is TRBD1 or TRBD2 (6 bases each). CDR3 length equals 15 residues. Germline V gene sequence: CDR1 MNHEY, CDR2 SVGAGI. The chain's CDR3 is CASSYAGGEPHELYF. DNA of the CDR3: TGTGCCAGCAGTTACGCCGGGGGCGAGCCTCACGAGCTGTACTTC.

The chain has TRBV9 and TRBJ1-2; 7 bases agree with TRBD1. This CDR3 comprises 17 residues. In germline, CDR1 is SGDLS, CDR2 YYNGEE. V lost 4 bases to trimming and J lost 0 bases; unmatched junction nucleotides: 12. CDR3 sequence reads: CASSLSGDRPANYGYTF. The CDR3 DNA sequence: TGTGCCAGCAGCCTGTCGGGGGACAGACCAGCTAACTATGGCTACACCTTC.

The gene calls are TRBV30 and TRBJ2-7, with D perhaps matching TRBD1 (6 bases). CDR3 length: 14 residues. The germline V gene has CDR1 GTSNPN and CDR2 SVGIG (reference sequence). Trimming shortened V by 2 bases and J by 3 bases, and 14 bases separated the two germline ends. The DNA for the CDR3 is TGTGCCTGGAGTTGGACAGACCATCTCTACGAGCAGTACTTC. It is translated as CAWSWTDHLYEQYF.

The chain combines TRBV5-1 with TRBJ2-2; no definite D call. V dropped 3 bases and J dropped 6 bases, with 12 bases sitting between them. The CDR3 loop spans 14 amino acids. Germline V gene lookup returns CDR1 SGHRS and CDR2 YFSETQ. The CDR3 nucleotides are TGCGCCAGCAGCTCGGACCCCGGCGCCGGGGAGCTGTTTTTT. This encodes CASSSDPGAGELFF.

In regard to this clonotype: This CDR3 fails to terminate in the conserved phenylalanine or tryptophan, so it likely reflects a read error. The chain joins TRBV15 to TRBJ2-7; 11 bases fit TRBD1. The CDR3 totals 16 residues. Looked up from germline, CDR1 is LNHNV and CDR2 is YYDKDF (reference sequence). Trimming removed 1 base from V and 3 bases from J; junction bases left unmatched: 5. CDR3 coding DNA: TGTGCCACCAGCAGAGTGTCCGGGACAGGGGGCTACGAGCAGTACCTC. This codes for CATSRVSGTGGYEQYL.

This clonotype has ten or more counts. V and J are TRBV2 and TRBJ2-7; TRBD2 agrees at 11 bases. V shed 7 bases, J shed 5 bases, and the junction held 10 bases outside the gene matches. Germline V gene lookup returns CDR1 SNHLY and CDR2 FYNNEI. The CDR3 sequence is 15 residues long. The CDR3 loop reads CASKSTSGRIDEQYF. In nucleotides, the CDR3 is TGTGCCAGCAAGTCCACTAGCGGGAGAATTGACGAGCAGTACTTC. Looking up the rest from reference TRBV2 and TRBJ2-7 gives the full variable domain: EPEVTQTPSHQVTQMGQEVILRCVPISNHLYFYWYRQILGQKVEFLVSFYNNEISEKSEIFDDQFSVERPDGSNFTLKIRSTKLEDSAMYFCASKSTSGRIDEQYFGPGTRLTVT.

This clonotype was seen repeatedly, ten times or more. The chain employs TRBV2 and TRBJ1-2, with D possibly TRBD1 on 6 matching bases. CDR1 is SNHLY and CDR2 is FYNNEI in the germline V gene. The V gene lost 3 bases and the J gene lost 6 bases, with 14 bases spanning the gap. CDR3 length: 14 residues. CDR3 bases: TGTGCCAGCAGTGAGGGGGGGCCTCCCGATGGCTACACCTTC. As protein: CASSEGGPPDGYTF.

This clonotype was counted between two and nine times. The genes are TRBV30 and TRBJ1-6; the D is unclear. The CDR3 length is 15 residues. V lost 4 bases and J lost 9, with 19 bases in between. The V gene's germline CDR1 is GTSNPN and CDR2 SVGIG (reference sequence). CDR3 nucleotide sequence: TGTGCCTGGATCCCCCGGGCCGGAGTTGCTTCACCCCTCCACTTT. The encoded protein is CAWIPRAGVASPLHF. Using reference TRBV30 and TRBJ1-6 for the parts outside the CDR3, the full variable domain is SQTIHQWPATLVQPVGSPLSLECTVEGTSNPNLYWYRQAAGRGLQLLFYSVGIGQISSEVPQNLSASRPQDRQFILSSKKLLLSDSGFYLCAWIPRAGVASPLHFGNGTRLTVT.

J is TRBJ2-5 and V is TRBV20-1, with a tentative D call TRBD2 (6 bases). The V end was cut by 3 bases, the J end by 5 bases, with 13 bases between. The CDR3 is 13 residues long. CDR1 and CDR2 (germline): DFQATT, SNEGSKA (reference sequence). CDR3 in DNA: TGCAGTGCTAGCCCCGGGAGAGAGGAGACCCAGTACTTC. Encoded protein: CSASPGREETQYF.

This clonotype was picked up a small number of times. This chain links TRBV10-3 with TRBJ2-5; TRBD1 might be the D (7 bases). The CDR3 length is 17 residues. Trimming shortened V by 0 bases and J by 5 bases, and 19 bases separated the two germline ends. Germline V gives CDR1 ENHRY, CDR2 SYGVKD. CDR3 coding DNA: TGTGCCATCAGTGAGTCGGGGTTGGAGGGGGCTTATGAGACCCAGTACTTC. Its protein is CAISESGLEGAYETQYF.

This chain joins TRBV19 and TRBJ2-1, with D hard to call. Germline CDR1 is LNHDA and CDR2 is SQIVND (reference sequence). This CDR3 is built from 12 residues. Trimming shortened V by 5 bases and J by 4 bases, and 6 bases separated the two germline ends. This chain's CDR3 is CASSRPYNEQFF. As DNA, the CDR3 is TGTGCCAGTAGTCGGCCATACAATGAGCAGTTCTTC.

This clonotype was seen repeatedly, ten times or more. The V and J genes are TRBV6-1 and TRBJ2-7; TRBD1 aligns across 8 bases. The CDR3 length is 14 residues. CDR1 MNHNS and CDR2 SASEGT come from the germline V gene. V was pared by 4 bases and J by 4 bases, with 6 bases of the junction left unmatched. The CDR3 is CASSGGTGGYEQYF. The DNA for the CDR3 is TGTGCCAGCAGTGGAGGCACAGGGGGGTACGAGCAGTACTTC.